The next 14 T cell receptor beta chains were all read from a single sample in a study of OX40 agonist ivuxolimab in advanced cancers. Measured with immunoSEQ multiplex PCR; TCRdb has only the in-frame clones, and not every one. Found here are around 62,000 clones, around 83% of them singletons; the top ten hold 1.5% to 2%. The sequences come from CD4+ or CD8+ T cells sorted from blood, collected in a trial of the OX40 agonist ivuxolimab. The source is an adult with an advanced solid tumor such as melanoma, head and neck, liver or kidney cancer.

The rearrangement uses TRBV28 and TRBJ2-3; D gene uncertain. There are 13 residues in the CDR3. The ends were cut back, 6 bases at V and 3 bases at J, with 10 bases in the middle. Germline CDR1 is MDHEN and CDR2 is SYDVKM. The CDR3 coding sequence is TGTGCCAGCAGGGCCACAGCGACAGATACGCAGTATTTT. Its protein product is CASRATATDTQYF.

This clone was observed once. The gene calls are TRBV5-6 and TRBJ2-3, with TRBD2 identical over 8 bases. The CDR3 is 15 amino acids. Trimming removed 1 base from V and 6 bases from J; junction bases left unmatched: 7. Germline assignment: CDR1 SGHDT and CDR2 YYEEEE. For the CDR3, the DNA is TGTGCCAGCAGCTTGTTCCGGGAGGGACCCGATACGCAGTATTTT. Translating gives CASSLFREGPDTQYF. Based on the CDR3 plus reference TRBV5-6 and TRBJ2-3, the full variable domain is DAGVTQSPTHLIKTRGQQVTLRCSPKSGHDTVSWYQQALGQGPQFIFQYYEEEERQRGNFPDRFSGHQFPNYSSELNVNALLLGDSALYLCASSLFREGPDTQYFGPGTRLTVL.

Comments on this clone: The sample has other DNA sequences that encode this CDR3 too. The chain joins TRBV11-2 to TRBJ1-3; D is unresolved. This CDR3 spans 14 amino acids. Germline lookup yields CDR1 SGHAT and CDR2 FQNNGV. The ends were cut back, 5 bases at V and 6 bases at J, with 14 bases in the middle. CDR3 amino acids: CASSPLGGSNTIYF. The CDR3 bases are TGTGCCAGCAGCCCGTTGGGAGGATCAAACACCATATATTTT.

The V call is TRBV5-4, the J call TRBJ2-3, with D perhaps TRBD1 or TRBD2 (5 bases each). Trimming shortened V by 1 base and J by 6 bases, and 12 bases separated the two germline ends. CDR1 is SGHNT, CDR2 YYREEE, per germline (reference sequence). The length of the CDR3 is 14 residues. Written as DNA, the CDR3 is TGTGCCAGCAGCTTGTGGCAGGGAGAGGATACGCAGTATTTT. This gives the protein CASSLWQGEDTQYF.

The rearrangement uses TRBV10-3 and TRBJ1-5; TRBD1 matches 10 bases. J lost 6 bases, V lost 5 bases, and 7 bases had no gene match. The CDR3 is 15 amino acids. Germline V gene lookup returns CDR1 ENHRY and CDR2 SYGVKD. The CDR3 here is CAISTGTGEPQPQHF. The CDR3 nucleotides read TGTGCCATCAGTACCGGGACAGGGGAACCTCAGCCCCAGCATTTT.

The CDR3 DNA reads TGTGCCAGCAGTAAGGGACAGGGGAGCACAGATACGCAGTATTTT. Protein product: CASSKGQGSTDTQYF. This rearrangement joins TRBV2 to TRBJ2-3, with TRBD1 matching 10 bases. V lost 5 bases and J lost 0; bases outside the gene matches: 2. Germline CDR1 is SNHLY and CDR2 is FYNNEI. The CDR3 is 15 amino acids.

The J gene is TRBJ2-5, the V gene TRBV5-1; D remains unclear. The germline CDR1 and CDR2 sequences are SGHRS and YFSETQ. V was pared by 4 bases and J by 2 bases, with 6 bases between. The CDR3 totals 12 residues. CDR3 protein: CASSIDQETQYF. CDR3 in DNA: TGCGCCAGCAGCATTGATCAAGAGACCCAGTACTTC.

This rearrangement joins TRBV7-2 to TRBJ2-7; 9 nucleotides line up with TRBD2. V was pared by 5 bases and J by 3 bases, with 8 bases of the junction left unmatched. Germline V gene sequence: CDR1 SGHTA, CDR2 FQGNSA. The CDR3 loop spans 15 amino acids. The CDR3 DNA is TGTGCCAGCAGCACACAGCGGGAGGTCTTCTACGAGCAGTACTTC. Translated: CASSTQREVFYEQYF.

V is TRBV13 and J is TRBJ2-7; 9 nucleotides align to TRBD1. With 5 bases clipped from V and 5 bases from J, the junction kept 4 bases outside the gene matches. This CDR3 is 13 amino acids long. Germline V lookup: CDR1 PRHDT, CDR2 FYEKMQ (reference sequence). The CDR3 DNA reads as TGTGCCAGCAGCCCCGACAGGGGGGACGAGCAGTACTTC. Its protein product is CASSPDRGDEQYF.

This clone was detected only a few times. The chain combines TRBV6-5 with TRBJ2-1; maybe TRBD1 (8 bases). The V gene's germline CDR1 is MNHEY and CDR2 SVGAGI. The V gene lost 5 bases and the J gene lost 5 bases, with 13 bases spanning the gap. This CDR3 is built from 14 residues. The CDR3: CASSNRGGNNEQFF. CDR3 DNA sequence: TGTGCCAGCAGTAACAGGGGGGGGAACAATGAGCAGTTCTTC.

V is TRBV28 and J is TRBJ1-4; D is unclear. V was clipped by 6 bases and J by 5 bases, with 13 bases between them. The germline V gene has CDR1 MDHEN and CDR2 SYDVKM. The CDR3 consists of 14 residues. CDR3 nucleotides: TGTGCCAGCAGGGAGGGCGGGGAGAATGAAAAACTGTTTTTT. Translating it yields CASREGGENEKLFF.

This clone was counted a single time. The V gene is TRBV7-3, the J gene TRBJ2-2; D ambiguous. Germline V gives CDR1 SGHTA, CDR2 FQGTGA. Trimming removed 4 bases at V and 5 bases at J, with 8 bases between. The CDR3 is 13 residues long. The CDR3 DNA reads as TGTGCCAGCAGCTACCCAGCGACCGGGGAGCTGTTTTTT. Amino acids: CASSYPATGELFF.

The chain recombines TRBV7-9 with TRBJ2-7, with D possibly matching TRBD1 (6 bases). The CDR3 has 14 residues. V shed 1 base and J shed 6 bases, with 13 bases lying between them. The V gene's germline CDR1 is SEHNR and CDR2 FQNEAQ (reference sequence). The CDR3 here is CASSLDLLGGEQYF. CDR3 bases: TGTGCCAGCAGCTTAGACTTGCTAGGGGGCGAGCAGTACTTC.

V and J are TRBV7-7 and TRBJ1-5; D not resolved. The ends were cut back, 5 bases at V and 7 bases at J, with 12 bases in the middle. Germline CDR1 is SSHAT and CDR2 is FNYEAQ (reference sequence). This CDR3 region has 13 residues. The CDR3 sequence is CASSTGPRQPQHF. CDR3 sequence (DNA): TGTGCCAGCAGCACCGGTCCCCGGCAGCCCCAGCATTTT. Filled out from reference TRBV7-7 and TRBJ1-5, the complete variable domain reads GAGVSQSPRYKVTKRGQDVTLRCDPISSHATLYWYQQALGQGPEFLTYFNYEAQPDKSGLPSDRFSAERPEGSISTLTIQRTEQRDSAMYRCASSTGPRQPQHFGDGTRLSIL.